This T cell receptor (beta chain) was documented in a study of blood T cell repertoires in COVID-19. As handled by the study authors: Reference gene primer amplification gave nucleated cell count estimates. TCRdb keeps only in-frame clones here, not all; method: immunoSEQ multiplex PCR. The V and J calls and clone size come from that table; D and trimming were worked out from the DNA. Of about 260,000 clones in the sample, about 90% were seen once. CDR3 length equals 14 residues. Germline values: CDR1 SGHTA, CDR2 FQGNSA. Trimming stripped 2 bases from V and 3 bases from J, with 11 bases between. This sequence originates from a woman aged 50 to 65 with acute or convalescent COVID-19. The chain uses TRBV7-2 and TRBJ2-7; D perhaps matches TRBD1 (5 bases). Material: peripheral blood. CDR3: CASSLFAGNYEQYF. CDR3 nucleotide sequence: TGTGCCAGCAGCTTATTCGCAGGGAACTACGAGCAGTACTTC.